The clone carrying this T cell receptor (beta chain) showed up just a few times. Healthy individuals who donated bone marrow served as the donors. V lost 6 bases and J lost 5; bases outside the gene matches: 3. Germline lookup yields CDR1 MRHNA and CDR2 SNTAGT. This CDR3 comprises 14 residues. PCR involved 60 Vbeta and 13 Jbeta primers. The repertoire was sequenced with immunoSEQ multiplex PCR; TCRdb's copy has only in-frame clones and lacks some. This table has fewer than 200,000 clones, over 65% appearing once. This entry comes from a study of cytomegalovirus exposure and HLA in healthy donors. Sequencing input: PBMCs. This clonotype was sampled from a woman aged 35 to 49 in good health and CMV-seropositive. The chain joins TRBV6-4 to TRBJ2-1; 11 bases match TRBD2. CDR3: CASRGTSGNNEQFF. CDR3 nucleotides: TGTGCCAGCAGGGGGACTAGCGGAAACAATGAGCAGTTCTTC.